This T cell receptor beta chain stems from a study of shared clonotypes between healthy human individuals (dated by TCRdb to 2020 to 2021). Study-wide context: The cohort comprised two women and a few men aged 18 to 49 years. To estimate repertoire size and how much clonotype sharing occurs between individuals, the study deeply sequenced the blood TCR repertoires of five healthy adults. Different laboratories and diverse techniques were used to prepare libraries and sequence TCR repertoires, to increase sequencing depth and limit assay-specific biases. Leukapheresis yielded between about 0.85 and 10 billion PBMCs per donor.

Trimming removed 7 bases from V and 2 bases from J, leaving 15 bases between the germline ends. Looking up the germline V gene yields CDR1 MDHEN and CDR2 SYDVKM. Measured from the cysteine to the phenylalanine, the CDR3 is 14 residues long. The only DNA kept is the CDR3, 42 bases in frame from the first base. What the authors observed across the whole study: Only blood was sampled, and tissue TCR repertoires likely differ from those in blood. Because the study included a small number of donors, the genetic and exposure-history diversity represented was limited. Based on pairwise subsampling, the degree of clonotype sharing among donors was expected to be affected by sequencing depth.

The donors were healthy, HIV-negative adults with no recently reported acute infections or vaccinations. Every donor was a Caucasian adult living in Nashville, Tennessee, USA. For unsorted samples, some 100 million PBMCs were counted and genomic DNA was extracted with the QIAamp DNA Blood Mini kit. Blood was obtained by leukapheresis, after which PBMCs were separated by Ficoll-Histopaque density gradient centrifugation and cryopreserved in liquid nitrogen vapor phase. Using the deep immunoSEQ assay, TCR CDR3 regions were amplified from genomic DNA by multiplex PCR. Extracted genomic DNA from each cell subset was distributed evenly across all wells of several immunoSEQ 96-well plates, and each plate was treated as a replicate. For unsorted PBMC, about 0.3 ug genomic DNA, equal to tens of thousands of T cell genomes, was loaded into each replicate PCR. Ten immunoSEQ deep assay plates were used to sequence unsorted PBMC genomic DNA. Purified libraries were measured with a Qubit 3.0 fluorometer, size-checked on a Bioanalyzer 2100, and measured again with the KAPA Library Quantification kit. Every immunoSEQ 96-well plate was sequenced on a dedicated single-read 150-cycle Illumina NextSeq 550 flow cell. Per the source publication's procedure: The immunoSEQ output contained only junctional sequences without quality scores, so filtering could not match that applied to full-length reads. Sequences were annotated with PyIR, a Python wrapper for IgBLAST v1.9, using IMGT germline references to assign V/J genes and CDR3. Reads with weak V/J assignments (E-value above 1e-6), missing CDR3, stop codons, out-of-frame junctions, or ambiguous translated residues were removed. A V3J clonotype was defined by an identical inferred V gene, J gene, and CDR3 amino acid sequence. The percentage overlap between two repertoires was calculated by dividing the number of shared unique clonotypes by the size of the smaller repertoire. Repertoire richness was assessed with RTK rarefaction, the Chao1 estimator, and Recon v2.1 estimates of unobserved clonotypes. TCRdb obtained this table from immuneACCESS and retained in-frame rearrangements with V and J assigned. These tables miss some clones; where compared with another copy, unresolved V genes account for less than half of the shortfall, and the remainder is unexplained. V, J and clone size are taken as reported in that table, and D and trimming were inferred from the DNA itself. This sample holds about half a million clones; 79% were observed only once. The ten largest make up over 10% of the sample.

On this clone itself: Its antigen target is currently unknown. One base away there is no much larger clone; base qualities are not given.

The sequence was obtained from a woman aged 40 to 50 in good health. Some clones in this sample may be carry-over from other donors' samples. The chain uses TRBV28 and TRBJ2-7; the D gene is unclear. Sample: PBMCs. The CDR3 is CASTPPGRTYEQYF. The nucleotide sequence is TGTGCCAGCACCCCTCCCGGGCGGACCTACGAGCAGTACTTC.